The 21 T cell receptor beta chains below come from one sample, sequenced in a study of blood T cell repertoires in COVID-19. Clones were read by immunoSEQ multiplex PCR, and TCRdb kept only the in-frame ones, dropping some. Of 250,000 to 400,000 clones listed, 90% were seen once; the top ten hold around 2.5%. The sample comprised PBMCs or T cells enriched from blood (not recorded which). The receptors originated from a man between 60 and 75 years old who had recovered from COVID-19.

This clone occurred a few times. CDR3 in amino acids: CASSQDPGQGSGYTF. CDR3 sequence (DNA): TGTGCCAGCAGCCAAGATCCGGGACAGGGGAGCGGCTACACCTTC. The rearrangement uses TRBV4-2 and TRBJ1-2; TRBD1 agrees at 10 bases. The CDR3 totals 15 residues. CDR1 and CDR2 (germline): LGHNA, YNFKEQ. Trimming at V came to 0 bases and at J to 8 bases, leaving 6 bases not matched to a gene.

This CDR3 is CASSPRRGELFF. The CDR3 region has the DNA TGTGCCAGCTCACCGAGGAGAGGGGAGCTGTTTTTT. This sequence joins TRBV18 and TRBJ2-2; D not resolved. The CDR3 contains 12 residues. Germline CDR1 reads KGHSH; CDR2 reads LQKENI. V was shortened by 3 bases and J by 8 bases, with 7 bases between the two germline ends.

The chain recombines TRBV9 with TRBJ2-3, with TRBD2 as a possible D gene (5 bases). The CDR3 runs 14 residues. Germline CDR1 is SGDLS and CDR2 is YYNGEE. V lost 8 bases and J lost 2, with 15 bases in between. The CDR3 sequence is CASTGREFTDTQYF. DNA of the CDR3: TGTGCCAGTACGGGGAGAGAATTCACAGATACGCAGTATTTT.

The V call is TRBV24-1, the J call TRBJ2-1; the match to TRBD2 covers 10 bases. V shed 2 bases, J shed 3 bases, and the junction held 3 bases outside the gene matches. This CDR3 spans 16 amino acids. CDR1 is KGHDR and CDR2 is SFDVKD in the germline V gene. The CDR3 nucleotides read TGTGCCACCAGTGATTCTTCTAGCGGGAGCTACAATGAGCAGTTCTTC. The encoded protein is CATSDSSSGSYNEQFF.

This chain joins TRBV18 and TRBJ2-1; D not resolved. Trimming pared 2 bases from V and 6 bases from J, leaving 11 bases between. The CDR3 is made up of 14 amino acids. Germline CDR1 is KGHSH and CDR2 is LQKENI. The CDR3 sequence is CASSPDEVVNEQFF. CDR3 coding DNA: TGTGCCAGCTCACCAGACGAGGTAGTCAATGAGCAGTTCTTC.

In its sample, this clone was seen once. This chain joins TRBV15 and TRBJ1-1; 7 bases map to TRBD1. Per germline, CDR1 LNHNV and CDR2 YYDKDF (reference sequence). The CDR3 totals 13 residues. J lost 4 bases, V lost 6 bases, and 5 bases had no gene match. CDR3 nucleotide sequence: TGTGCCACCAGTTTGGGACAGCGCACTGAAGCTTTCTTT. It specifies CATSLGQRTEAFF.

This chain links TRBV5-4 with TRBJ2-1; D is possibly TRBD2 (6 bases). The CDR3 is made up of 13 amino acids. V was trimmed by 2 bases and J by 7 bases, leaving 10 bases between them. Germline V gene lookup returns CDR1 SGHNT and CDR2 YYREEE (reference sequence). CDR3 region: CASSLLATNEQFF. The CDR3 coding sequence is TGTGCCAGCAGCTTACTAGCCACGAATGAGCAGTTCTTC.

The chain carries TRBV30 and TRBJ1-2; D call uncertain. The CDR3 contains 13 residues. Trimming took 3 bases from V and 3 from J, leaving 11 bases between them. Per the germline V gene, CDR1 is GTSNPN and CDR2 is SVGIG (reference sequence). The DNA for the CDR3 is TGTGCCTGGAGCGAAACAGTTTACTATGGCTACACCTTC. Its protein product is CAWSETVYYGYTF. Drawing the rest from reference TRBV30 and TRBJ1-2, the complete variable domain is SQTIHQWPATLVQPVGSPLSLECTVEGTSNPNLYWYRQAAGRGLQLLFYSVGIGQISSEVPQNLSASRPQDRQFILSSKKLLLSDSGFYLCAWSETVYYGYTFGSGTRLTVV.

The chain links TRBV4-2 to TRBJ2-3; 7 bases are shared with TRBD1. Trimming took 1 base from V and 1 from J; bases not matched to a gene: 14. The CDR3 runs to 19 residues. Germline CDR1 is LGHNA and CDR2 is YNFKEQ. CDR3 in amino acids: CASSQVWDTNQGGTDTQYF. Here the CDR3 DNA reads TGTGCCAGCAGCCAAGTCTGGGATACTAATCAGGGGGGCACAGATACGCAGTATTTT.

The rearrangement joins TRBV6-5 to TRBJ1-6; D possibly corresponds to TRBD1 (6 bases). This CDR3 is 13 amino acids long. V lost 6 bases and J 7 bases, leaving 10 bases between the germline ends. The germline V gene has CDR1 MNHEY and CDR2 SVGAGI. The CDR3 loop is CASRTGGNSPLHF. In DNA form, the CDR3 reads TGTGCCAGCAGGACAGGTGGCAATTCACCCCTCCACTTT.

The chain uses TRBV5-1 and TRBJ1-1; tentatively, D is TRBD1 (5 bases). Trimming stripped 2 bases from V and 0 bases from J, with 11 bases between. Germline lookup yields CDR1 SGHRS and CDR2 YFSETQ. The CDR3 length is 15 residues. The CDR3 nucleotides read TGCGCCAGCAGCTTACCCAGGGCCATGAACACTGAAGCTTTCTTT. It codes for CASSLPRAMNTEAFF. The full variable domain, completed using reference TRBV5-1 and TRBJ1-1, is KAGVTQTPRYLIKTRGQQVTLSCSPISGHRSVSWYQQTPGQGLQFLFEYFSETQRNKGNFPGRFSGRQFSNSRSEMNVSTLELGDSALYLCASSLPRAMNTEAFFGQGTRLTVV.

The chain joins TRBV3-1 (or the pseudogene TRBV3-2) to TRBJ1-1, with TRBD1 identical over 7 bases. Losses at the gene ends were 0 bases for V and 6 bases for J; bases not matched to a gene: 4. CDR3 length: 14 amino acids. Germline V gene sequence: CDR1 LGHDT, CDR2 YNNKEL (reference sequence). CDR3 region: CASSQEFRGAEAFF. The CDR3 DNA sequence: TGTGCCAGCAGCCAAGAGTTCAGGGGGGCTGAAGCTTTCTTT.

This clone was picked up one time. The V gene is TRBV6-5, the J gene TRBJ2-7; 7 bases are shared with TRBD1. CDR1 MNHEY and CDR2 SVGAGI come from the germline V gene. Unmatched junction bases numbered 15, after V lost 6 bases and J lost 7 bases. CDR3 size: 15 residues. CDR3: CASRGTGTVLGEQYF. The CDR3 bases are TGTGCCAGCAGAGGTACCGGGACAGTACTGGGAGAGCAGTACTTC.

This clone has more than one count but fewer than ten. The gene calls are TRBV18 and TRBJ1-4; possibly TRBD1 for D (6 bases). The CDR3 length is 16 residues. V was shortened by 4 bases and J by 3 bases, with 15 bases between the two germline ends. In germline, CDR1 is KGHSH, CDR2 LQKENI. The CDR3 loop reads CASSLNTGQSNEKLFF. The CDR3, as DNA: TGTGCCAGCTCACTTAACACGGGACAATCTAATGAAAAACTGTTTTTT.

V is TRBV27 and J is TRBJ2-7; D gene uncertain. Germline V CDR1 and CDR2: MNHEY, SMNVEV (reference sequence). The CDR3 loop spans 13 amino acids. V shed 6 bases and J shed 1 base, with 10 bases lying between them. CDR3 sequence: CASSLSRSYEQYF. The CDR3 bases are TGTGCCAGCAGCCTTTCGCGGTCCTACGAGCAGTACTTC.

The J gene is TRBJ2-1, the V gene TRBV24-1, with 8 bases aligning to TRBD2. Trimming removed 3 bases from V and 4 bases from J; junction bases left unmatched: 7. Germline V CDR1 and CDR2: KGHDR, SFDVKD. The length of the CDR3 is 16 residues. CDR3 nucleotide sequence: TGTGCCACCAGTGATCGTCCTAGCGGGCTTTACAATGAGCAGTTCTTC. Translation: CATSDRPSGLYNEQFF.

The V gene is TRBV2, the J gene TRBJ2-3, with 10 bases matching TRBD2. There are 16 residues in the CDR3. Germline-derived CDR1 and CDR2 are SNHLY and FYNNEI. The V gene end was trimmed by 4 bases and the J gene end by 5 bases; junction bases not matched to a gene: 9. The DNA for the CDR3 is TGTGCCAGCAGTGCTCTCAGCGGGAGGGTGAGAGATACGCAGTATTTT. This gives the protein CASSALSGRVRDTQYF.

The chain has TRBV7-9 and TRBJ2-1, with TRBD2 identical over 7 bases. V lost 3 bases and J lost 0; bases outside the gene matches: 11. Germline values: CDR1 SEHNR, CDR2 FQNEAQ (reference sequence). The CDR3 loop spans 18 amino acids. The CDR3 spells CASSFSGGGGSSYNEQFF. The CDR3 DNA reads TGTGCCAGCAGCTTCAGTGGTGGTGGCGGGAGCTCCTACAATGAGCAGTTCTTC.

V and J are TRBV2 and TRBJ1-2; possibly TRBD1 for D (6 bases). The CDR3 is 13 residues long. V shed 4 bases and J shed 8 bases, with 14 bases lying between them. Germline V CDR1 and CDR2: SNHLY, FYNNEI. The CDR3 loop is CASSVVQGYGYTF. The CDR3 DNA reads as TGTGCCAGCAGTGTTGTACAGGGTTACGGCTACACCTTC.

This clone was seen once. In DNA, the CDR3 is TGCGCCAGCACCCCTGCCGCGACTAGCGGGCCTTACGAGCAGTACTTC. The encoded protein is CASTPAATSGPYEQYF. V is TRBV5-1 and J is TRBJ2-7; 10 bases fit TRBD2. There are 16 residues in the CDR3. With 6 bases clipped from V and 4 bases from J, the junction kept 13 bases outside the gene matches. Germline values: CDR1 SGHRS, CDR2 YFSETQ.

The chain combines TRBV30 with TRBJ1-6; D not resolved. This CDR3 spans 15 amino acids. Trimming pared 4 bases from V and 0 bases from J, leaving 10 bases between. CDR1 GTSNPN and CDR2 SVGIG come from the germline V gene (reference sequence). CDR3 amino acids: CAWNAGSSYNSPLHF. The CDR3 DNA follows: TGTGCCTGGAACGCGGGAAGCTCCTATAATTCACCCCTCCACTTT.